A single sample gave rise to the 21 T cell receptor beta chains below, sequenced in a study of regulatory T cells in long-lasting Graves disease. Building of the TCR beta libraries involved iRepertoire HTBI primers and Arm-PCR of CDR3 regions. TCRdb re-derived calls from the multiplex PCR reads in MiXCR, one entry per CDR3 protein. Of more than 300,000 distinct CDR3 sequences listed, approximately 25% were seen once; the top ten hold 25% to 35%. Regarding time point: persistent/refractory GD, antithyroid drugs over 5 years with positive TRAb. Construction of the TCR library relied on RNA isolated from PBMCs. This specimen was peripheral blood mononuclear cells (PBMCs), taken when the disease was refractory, from a patient treated with antithyroid drugs. All receptors derive from a woman in her thirties or forties with Graves disease.

This clonotype occurred many times. The rearrangement joins TRBV7-9 to TRBJ2-7; D call uncertain. The V gene's germline CDR1 is SEHNR and CDR2 FQNEAQ (reference sequence). The CDR3 totals 8 residues. Deletions cut 11 bases from V and 5 bases from J, with 4 bases between. DNA of the CDR3: TGTGCCGGGGACGAGCAGTACTTC. Protein sequence: CAGDEQYF.

The rearrangement links TRBV3-1 to TRBJ2-7, with D unclear. Trimming took 1 base from V and 3 from J, leaving 7 bases between them. The CDR3 contains 13 residues. Germline CDR1 reads LGHDT; CDR2 reads YNNKEL (reference sequence). CDR3 sequence reads: CASSQVGFYEQYF. The CDR3, as DNA: TGTGCCAGCAGCCAAGTCGGTTTCTACGAGCAGTACTTC.

This clonotype was counted only a few times. V gene TRBV2 combines with J gene TRBJ1-6; D not resolved. The CDR3 totals 14 residues. The V and J ends lost 2 bases and 7 bases respectively, with 9 bases between them. Germline lookup yields CDR1 SNHLY and CDR2 FYNNEI. CDR3: CASSEKGGNSPLHF. Here the CDR3 DNA reads TGTGCCAGCAGTGAAAAGGGTGGAAATTCACCCCTCCACTTT.

The chain combines TRBV20-1 with TRBJ2-7; possibly TRBD2 for D (6 bases). The V and J ends lost 7 bases and 9 bases respectively, with 19 bases between them. The germline CDR1 and CDR2 sequences are DFQATT and SNEGSKA (reference sequence). This CDR3 contains 12 residues. Here the CDR3 reads CSVPRDSRGQYF. CDR3 bases: TGCAGTGTCCCCCGGGACTCACGGGGGCAGTACTTC.

This clonotype came up a few times. Because the CDR3 is missing its conserved closing phenylalanine or tryptophan, this is likely a read error. This chain connects TRBV5-1 to TRBJ2-2, with TRBD2 identical over 12 bases. This CDR3 region has 16 residues. With 0 bases clipped from V and 5 bases from J, the junction kept 2 bases outside the gene matches. The germline gives CDR1 SGHRS, CDR2 YFSETQ. CDR3 region: CASSLGLAGATGELFL. The CDR3 region has the DNA TGCGCCAGCAGCTTGGGACTAGCGGGAGCGACCGGGGAGCTGTTTCTT.

At least ten counts were recorded for this clonotype. The rearrangement joins TRBV28 to TRBJ2-2, with D unclear. The germline V and J ends were trimmed by 6 bases and 3 bases, with 11 bases remaining between them. Germline loops: CDR1 MDHEN, CDR2 SYDVKM. This CDR3 is 14 amino acids long. The CDR3 DNA is TGTGCCAGCAGCACTTTAAAGCACACCGGGGAGCTGTTTTTT. Its protein is CASSTLKHTGELFF.

The CDR3 spells CATRRDRLYNEQFF. CDR3 in DNA: TGTGCCACCCGCCGGGACAGGCTTTACAATGAGCAGTTCTTC. The rearrangement joins TRBV28 to TRBJ2-1; 8 bases match TRBD1. The CDR3 loop spans 14 amino acids. Germline V gene data show CDR1 as MDHEN and CDR2 as SYDVKM. V lost 10 bases to trimming and J lost 4 bases; unmatched junction nucleotides: 9.

In its sample, this clonotype was seen a few times. The J gene is TRBJ2-1, the V gene TRBV28; D uncertain. The germline gives CDR1 MDHEN, CDR2 SYDVKM. The CDR3 spans 15 residues. The germline V and J ends were trimmed by 2 bases and 2 bases, with 10 bases remaining between them. CDR3 coding DNA: TGTGCCAGCAGTTTACTAACCCTAGCCTACAATGAGCAGTTCTTC. Amino acid sequence: CASSLLTLAYNEQFF.

This clonotype was observed at least ten times. The V and J genes are TRBV29-1 and TRBJ2-5; 8 bases are shared with TRBD1. Germline CDR1 reads SQVTM; CDR2 reads ANQGSEA. This CDR3 comprises 14 residues. The CDR3 bases are TGCAGTGCAACCACGACAGGGGTAACGGAGACCCAGTACTTC. Its translation is CSATTTGVTETQYF.

This sequence joins TRBV14 and TRBJ2-1; 8 nucleotides line up with TRBD2. This CDR3 is 18 amino acids long. Germline V CDR1 and CDR2: SGHDN, FVKESK. The J segment lost 9 bases and the V segment lost 4 bases, leaving 20 bases of the junction unmatched. The CDR3 sequence is CASSPEVTGLAGRAEQFF. DNA of the CDR3: TGTGCCAGCAGCCCCGAGGTGACCGGACTAGCAGGGAGGGCTGAGCAGTTCTTC.

The CDR3 loop is CASSQADKGGEAFF. The CDR3 bases are TGCGCCAGCAGCCAGGCGGACAAGGGGGGTGAAGCTTTCTTT. V usage is TRBV4-1 and J usage is TRBJ1-1; D perhaps matches TRBD1 (6 bases). V was pared by 3 bases and J by 7 bases, with 15 bases between. Germline assignment: CDR1 MGHRA and CDR2 YSYEKL. The CDR3 has 14 amino acids.

This clonotype was seen ten or more times. The chain is built from TRBV2 and TRBJ1-5, with a tentative D call TRBD1 (5 bases). Trimming took 8 bases from V and 1 from J, leaving 15 bases between them. CDR1 and CDR2 from the germline V gene are SNHLY and FYNNEI. The length of the CDR3 is 15 residues. CDR3 nucleotide sequence: TGTGCCAGCGGTTTGGGGACGTTCAGCAATCAGCCCCAGCATTTT. Its translation is CASGLGTFSNQPQHF.

This chain joins TRBV5-1 and TRBJ1-3; 9 bases are a match to TRBD1. The J segment lost 2 bases and the V segment lost 0 bases, leaving 21 bases of the junction unmatched. Per germline, CDR1 SGHRS and CDR2 YFSETQ. The CDR3 is 22 amino acids. The CDR3 DNA reads TGCGCCAGCAGCTTGGTTCCGGCGACCCACAGGGGGCACGGAGGAGCTGGAAACACCATATATTTT. It translates to CASSLVPATHRGHGGAGNTIYF. The full variable domain, rest sourced from reference TRBV5-1 and TRBJ1-3, is KAGVTQTPRYLIKTRGQQVTLSCSPISGHRSVSWYQQTPGQGLQFLFEYFSETQRNKGNFPGRFSGRQFSNSRSEMNVSTLELGDSALYLCASSLVPATHRGHGGAGNTIYFGEGSWLTVV.

A few counts support this clonotype. V gene TRBV2 combines with J gene TRBJ2-4; possible D gene TRBD1, 5 bases. The CDR3 runs 14 residues. Trimming removed 9 bases at V and 9 bases at J, with 21 bases between. CDR1 is SNHLY, CDR2 FYNNEI, per germline. The CDR3 region has the DNA TGTGCCAGTCAAACAGGACCCCGATCAGGCATTCAGTACTTC. It is translated as CASQTGPRSGIQYF.

In its sample, this clonotype was seen a few times. A much larger clone sits a single nucleotide away, making a read error possible. J is TRBJ2-7 and V is TRBV6-1, with 9 bases identical to TRBD1. Germline CDR1 MNHNS, CDR2 SASEGT. The ends lost 8 bases at V and 3 bases at J; junction bases unmatched: 8. CDR3 size: 14 residues. CDR3 DNA sequence: TGTGCCAGCGGAGAACAGGGGGCAGACTACGAGCAGTACTTC. It translates to CASGEQGADYEQYF.

A few counts support this clonotype. The CDR3 loop is CASSQGTLKYNSPLHF. Written as DNA, the CDR3 is TGTGCCAGCTCTCAGGGGACGTTGAAATATAATTCACCCCTCCACTTT. The chain uses TRBV25-1 and TRBJ1-6; D may be TRBD1 (6 bases). Looked up from germline, CDR1 is MGHDK and CDR2 is SYGVNS. The germline V and J ends were trimmed by 8 bases and 4 bases, with 18 bases remaining between them. The CDR3 runs 16 residues. Using reference TRBV25-1 and TRBJ1-6 for the parts outside the CDR3, the full variable domain is EADIYQTPRYLVIGTGKKITLECSQTMGHDKMYWYQQDPGMELHLIHYSYGVNSTEKGDLSSESTVSRIRTEHFPLTLESARPSHTSQYLCASSQGTLKYNSPLHFGNGTRLTVT.

The chain has TRBV7-9 and TRBJ1-4, with D unresolved. V was pared by 4 bases and J by 3 bases, with 6 bases between. In germline, CDR1 is SEHNR, CDR2 FQNEAQ (reference sequence). This CDR3 comprises 13 residues. The CDR3 DNA reads as TGTGCCAGCAGCTCCCGGTCTAATGAAAAACTGTTTTTT. Residues: CASSSRSNEKLFF.

The chain links TRBV4-2 to TRBJ2-7; possibly TRBD2 for D (6 bases). The V gene's germline CDR1 is LGHNA and CDR2 YNFKEQ. CDR3 size: 13 residues. The ends were cut back, 3 bases at V and 6 bases at J, with 12 bases in the middle. CDR3 in amino acids: CASSHSGGFEQYF. DNA for the CDR3: TGTGCCAGCAGCCATAGCGGCGGGTTCGAGCAGTACTTC.

At least ten counts were recorded for this clonotype. The rearrangement links TRBV28 to TRBJ2-6; D tentatively fits TRBD1 or TRBD2 (5 bases each). Trimming shortened V by 6 bases and J by 1 base, and 10 bases separated the two germline ends. Germline loops: CDR1 MDHEN, CDR2 SYDVKM. There are 15 residues in the CDR3. CDR3 sequence (DNA): TGTGCCAGCAGCCACGGGGCGTCTGGGGCCAACGTCCTGACTTTC. Its protein is CASSHGASGANVLTF.

CDR3 region: CAISDLGLSGNTIYF. DNA for the CDR3: TGTGCCATCAGCGACCTCGGATTGTCCGGAAACACCATATATTTT. The chain combines TRBV10-3 with TRBJ1-3; D remains unclear. CDR1 and CDR2 (germline): ENHRY, SYGVKD. V gave up 6 bases and J gave up 4 bases, with 16 bases separating them. The CDR3 sequence is 15 residues long.

The chain joins TRBV7-6 to TRBJ1-1, with D possibly matching TRBD1 (5 bases). V was pared by 3 bases and J by 4 bases, with 15 bases between. Germline CDR1 SGHVS, CDR2 FNYEAQ. The CDR3 covers 15 residues. This CDR3 is CASSLGPGGGTEAFF. CDR3 DNA sequence: TGTGCCAGCAGCTTGGGGCCTGGGGGAGGCACTGAAGCTTTCTTT. The complete variable domain, with remaining parts taken from reference TRBV7-6 and TRBJ1-1, reads GAGVSQSPRYKVTKRGQDVALRCDPISGHVSLYWYRQALGQGPEFLTYFNYEAQQDKSGLPNDRFSAERPEGSISTLTIQRTEQRDSAMYRCASSLGPGGGTEAFFGQGTRLTVV.